This TCR beta chain was recovered during a study of Tregs in tolerant kidney transplant recipients. This clone was detected only once. The antigen is unknown. Unmatched junction bases numbered 9, after V lost 1 base and J lost 4 bases. Germline loops: CDR1 SGHAT, CDR2 FQNNGV. This CDR3 has 17 amino acids. Study-level points and caveats: Some patients' samples used different primers over time, so nucleotide sequences weren't comparable. The small number of patients limits these findings pending further validation. Antigen-driven expansion was suggested because donor-specific Tregs expanded more than all Tregs in tolerant patients.

Thawed PBMCs were FACS-sorted into unstimulated CD4+CD25+CD127- regulatory T cells, CD4+CD25- non-regulatory cells, CD4 and CD8 cells. Profiled with immunoSEQ multiplex PCR; TCRdb holds only in-frame clones, not every one. The sample lists about 110,000 clones, nearly 90% occurring once. V is TRBV11-2 and J is TRBJ2-5, with 10 nucleotides matching TRBD2. Sequencing used CD4+ T cells from blood, obtained before the transplant. This TCR was sampled from a human donor who received a combined kidney and bone marrow transplant. The CDR3 is CASSLGVVAGGLETQYF. In DNA form, the CDR3 reads TGTGCCAGCAGCTTAGGTGTGGTAGCGGGGGGCCTAGAGACCCAGTACTTC.